A single sample is the source of the 15 T cell receptor beta chains below, sequenced in a study of CD8 T cells in Susac syndrome. Random hexamers were used to reverse transcribe the RNA input (about 0.45 to 1 ug). TCRdb reprocessed the immunoSEQ multiplex PCR reads with MiXCR, giving one entry per CDR3 protein. The sample contains some 97,000 distinct CDR3 sequences, roughly 96% of which appear only once. Sequencing was carried out using CD8+ T cells from PBMCs. These receptors were taken from a human donor with Susac syndrome.

The sample holds one count of this clonotype. The V call is TRBV9, the J call TRBJ2-1; D gene uncertain. Between the trimmed V and J ends, which lost 0 bases and 10 bases, there was a span of 5 bases. Germline V gene sequence: CDR1 SGDLS, CDR2 YYNGEE. The CDR3 has 11 residues. CDR3 loop: CASSVGREQFF. Written as DNA, the CDR3 is TGTGCCAGCAGCGTAGGTAGGGAGCAGTTCTTC.

V and J are TRBV20-1 and TRBJ2-7; possible D gene TRBD2, 5 bases. The CDR3 runs to 13 residues. Germline assignment: CDR1 DFQATT and CDR2 SNEGSKA (reference sequence). The V gene lost 2 bases and the J gene lost 0 bases, with 8 bases spanning the gap. The CDR3: CSARRGYSYEQYF. The CDR3 DNA follows: TGCAGTGCTAGACGGGGTTACTCCTACGAGCAGTACTTC.

The chain combines TRBV12-3 or TRBV12-4 with TRBJ2-7, with TRBD1 as a possible D gene (6 bases). This CDR3 has 12 residues. V was cut by 7 bases and J by 5 bases, with 12 bases left in between. The CDR3 region has the DNA TGTGCCAGCAAAGGACAGAGTAACGAGCAGTACTTC. It encodes CASKGQSNEQYF.

The rearrangement links TRBV2 to TRBJ2-7; D not resolved. Looked up from germline, CDR1 is SNHLY and CDR2 is FYNNEI. CDR3 size: 11 residues. V lost 11 bases and J 3 bases, leaving 11 bases between the germline ends. The chain's CDR3 is CASLALYEQYF. CDR3 DNA sequence: TGTGCCTCCCTCGCGCTCTACGAGCAGTACTTC.

This chain uses TRBV27 with TRBJ1-2; 7 nucleotides line up with TRBD1. Germline V lookup: CDR1 MNHEY, CDR2 SMNVEV (reference sequence). With 10 bases clipped from V and 5 bases from J, the junction kept 4 bases outside the gene matches. The CDR3 totals 11 residues. The chain's CDR3 is CATWTGYGYTF. CDR3 DNA: TGTGCCACCTGGACAGGATATGGCTACACCTTC.

The chain uses TRBV14 and TRBJ1-3, with D maybe TRBD1 (5 bases). V was shortened by 4 bases and J by 6 bases, with 19 bases between the two germline ends. Germline V gene data show CDR1 as SGHDN and CDR2 as FVKESK. The CDR3 length is 16 residues. Written as DNA, the CDR3 is TGTGCCAGCAGCCTCTCCCCCGAAGGAGGGGAAAACACCATATATTTT. Its protein is CASSLSPEGGENTIYF.

As DNA, the CDR3 is TGTGCCAGCAGTTCAACTAGTGGAGTTACAGATACGCAGTATTTT. Its protein is CASSSTSGVTDTQYF. The chain couples TRBV28 to TRBJ2-3; TRBD2 is a possible D gene (5 bases). CDR3 length: 15 amino acids. Germline CDR1 reads MDHEN; CDR2 reads SYDVKM. Trimming pared 4 bases from V and 3 bases from J, leaving 14 bases between.

The CDR3 sequence is CSAEVDEETQYF. As DNA, the CDR3 is TGCAGCGCTGAGGTAGATGAAGAGACCCAGTACTTC. The rearrangement joins TRBV29-1 to TRBJ2-5, with unresolved D. The CDR3 length is 12 residues. Germline V gene data show CDR1 as SQVTM and CDR2 as ANQGSEA. Trimming cost V 7 bases and J 3 bases, with 12 bases left between them. Filled out from reference TRBV29-1 and TRBJ2-5, the complete variable domain reads SAVISQKPSRDICQRGTSLTIQCQVDSQVTMMFWYRQQPGQSLTLIATANQGSEATYESGFVIDKFPISRPNLTFSTLTVSNMSPEDSSIYLCSAEVDEETQYFGPGTRLLVL.

The J gene is TRBJ1-2, the V gene TRBV24-1; D not resolved. V shed 3 bases and J shed 4 bases, with 8 bases lying between them. Germline CDR1 and CDR2: KGHDR and SFDVKD. This CDR3 comprises 13 residues. In DNA, the CDR3 is TGTGCCACCAGTGATACAGCGGGCTATGGCTACACCTTC. Its protein product is CATSDTAGYGYTF.

The chain couples TRBV29-1 to TRBJ1-2; TRBD1 might be the D (5 bases). Per germline, CDR1 SQVTM and CDR2 ANQGSEA. The CDR3 contains 12 residues. Trimming stripped 3 bases from V and 8 bases from J, with 13 bases between. CDR3 loop: CSVDFGGDGYTF. The CDR3 nucleotides read TGCAGCGTTGATTTTGGGGGGGACGGCTACACCTTC.

The chain recombines TRBV12-3 or TRBV12-4 with TRBJ2-3; the D is unclear. The CDR3 spans 14 residues. V shed 4 bases and J shed 2 bases, with 10 bases lying between them. The CDR3 DNA is TGTGCCAGCAGTTCTGCGCAGGTCACAGATACGCAGTATTTT. Residues: CASSSAQVTDTQYF.

V is TRBV15 and J is TRBJ1-3; the D gene is possibly TRBD1 (5 bases). Germline-derived CDR1 and CDR2 are LNHNV and YYDKDF (reference sequence). With 1 base removed from V and 0 bases from J, the gap between germline ends came to 10 bases. This CDR3 comprises 16 residues. The CDR3 DNA reads as TGTGCCACCAGCAGAGGTTGGACAAGCTCTGGAAACACCATATATTTT. Its protein is CATSRGWTSSGNTIYF.

The chain links TRBV4-2 to TRBJ2-7; a weak D match, TRBD2 (6 bases). Germline CDR1 is LGHNA and CDR2 is YNFKEQ. Between the trimmed V and J ends, which lost 1 base and 3 bases, there was a span of 13 bases. This CDR3 is 15 amino acids long. CDR3 in DNA: TGTGCCAGCAGCCAAGGGGACGGGAGCGGCTACGAGCAGTACTTC. It codes for CASSQGDGSGYEQYF.

The chain has TRBV15 and TRBJ2-4, with 9 bases identical to TRBD1. V gave up 3 bases and J gave up 2 bases; unmatched junction bases: 2. The germline CDR1 and CDR2 sequences are LNHNV and YYDKDF (reference sequence). The CDR3 covers 15 residues. This CDR3 reads CATSSGQGTKNIQYF. CDR3 nucleotide sequence: TGTGCCACCAGCAGCGGACAGGGGACCAAAAACATTCAGTACTTC.

J is TRBJ2-3 and V is TRBV20-1, with a possible D match to TRBD2 (6 bases). Germline V gene lookup returns CDR1 DFQATT and CDR2 SNEGSKA (reference sequence). This CDR3 has 15 residues. Trimming cost V 1 base and J 0 bases, with 11 bases left between them. CDR3 nucleotide sequence: TGCAGTGCTAGAGCCCGACTAGTAAGCACAGATACGCAGTATTTT. Its translation: CSARARLVSTDTQYF.